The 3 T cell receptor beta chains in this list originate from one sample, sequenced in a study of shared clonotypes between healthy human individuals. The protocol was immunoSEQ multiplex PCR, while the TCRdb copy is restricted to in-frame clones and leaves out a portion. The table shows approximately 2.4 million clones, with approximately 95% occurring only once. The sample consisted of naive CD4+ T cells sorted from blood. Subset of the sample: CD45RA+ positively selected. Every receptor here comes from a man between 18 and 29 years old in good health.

CDR3 DNA: TGTGCCAGCAGCCCGGCCGGAGGGAACACTGAAGCTTTCTTT. Residues: CASSPAGGNTEAFF. The chain uses TRBV5-4 and TRBJ1-1; D gene uncertain. Trimming took off 4 bases at V and 1 base at J, with 11 bases between the two ends. CDR3 size: 14 residues. Per germline, CDR1 SGHNT and CDR2 YYREEE (reference sequence).

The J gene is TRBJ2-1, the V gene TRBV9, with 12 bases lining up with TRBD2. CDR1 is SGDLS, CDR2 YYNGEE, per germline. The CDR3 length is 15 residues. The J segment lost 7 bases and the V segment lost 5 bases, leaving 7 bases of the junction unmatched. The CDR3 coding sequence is TGTGCCAGCAGACCGCCGGGACTAGCGGGTAATGAGCAGTTCTTC. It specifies CASRPPGLAGNEQFF.

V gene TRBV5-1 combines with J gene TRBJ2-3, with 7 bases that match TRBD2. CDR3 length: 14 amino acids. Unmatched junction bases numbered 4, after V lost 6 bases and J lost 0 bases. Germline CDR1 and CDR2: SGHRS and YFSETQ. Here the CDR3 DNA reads TGCGCCAGCACCCTAGCGGCTAGCACAGATACGCAGTATTTT. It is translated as CASTLAASTDTQYF.